The clone carrying this T cell receptor (beta chain) was counted a few times. The CDR3 regions of TCR beta were amplified from RNA transcripts. An initial round of RT-PCR targeting the TCR CDR3 relied on the HTBI primer set. MiXCR was run by TCRdb on the multiplex PCR reads, yielding one entry per CDR3 protein. This table has approximately 590,000 distinct CDR3 sequences, 15% to 19% appearing once. This sample is part of a study of T cells in Graves' hyperthyroidism and ophthalmopathy. Graves' hyperthyroidism without ophthalmopathy progression within 18 months was termed stable. CDR1 is SGHTA and CDR2 is FQGNSA in the germline V gene. Germline trimming cut 1 base from V and 7 bases from J; bases unmatched to any gene: 4. The CDR3 sequence is 15 residues long.

The chain carries TRBV7-2 and TRBJ2-2; 9 nucleotides line up with TRBD2. This TCR was recovered from a woman in her thirties with Graves' hyperthyroidism. Sequenced sample: blood. Here the CDR3 reads CASSLGASGVGELFF. The CDR3 nucleotides read TGTGCCAGCAGCTTAGGGGCTAGCGGGGTCGGGGAGCTGTTTTTT. Full variable domain (missing parts from reference TRBV7-2 and TRBJ2-2): GAGVSQSPSNKVTEKGKDVELRCDPISGHTALYWYRQSLGQGLEFLIYFQGNSAPDKSGLPSDRFSAERTGGSVSTLTIQRTQQEDSAVYLCASSLGASGVGELFFGEGSRLTVL.